This record looks at one T cell receptor (beta chain) sequence and its context. Using immunoSEQ multiplex PCR, the repertoire was profiled, and TCRdb retains in-frame clones only, with some absent. The sample has approximately 130,000 clones; approximately 88% are singletons. The data were obtained in a study of T cell responses to AZD1222 COVID-19 vaccine. The origin of this receptor is an adult who received the AZD1222 COVID-19 vaccine. This specimen consisted of peripheral blood, obtained 28 days after the second AZD1222 dose.

The CDR3 DNA is TGCAGTGCTAGTCATGGGGGCGGGTACACAGATACGCAGTATTTT. Its translation: CSASHGGGYTDTQYF. The V gene is TRBV20-1, the J gene TRBJ2-3, with D perhaps matching TRBD1 (6 bases). In germline, CDR1 is DFQATT, CDR2 SNEGSKA (reference sequence). CDR3 length equals 15 residues. The V end lost 3 bases, the J end lost 2 bases, and 15 bases lay between the germline ends.